This entry features one T cell receptor (beta chain) sequence. Its specific antigen is unknown. Base qualities are not at hand, and no much larger clone is one base apart. The sample originates from a study of T cell responses to AZD1222 COVID-19 vaccine (dated by TCRdb to 2020 to 2023). About the investigation overall: AZD1222 recipients given second doses at about 4 weeks or at about 12 weeks were pooled, since spike-specific TCR depth and breadth were not found to differ between the two schedules. TCR sequencing was performed for 230 to 250 trial participants, of whom approximately 200 were given two doses of AZD1222 and roughly 25 were given two doses of MenACWY control vaccine. Trial participants were enrolled into age subgroups of 18-55, 56-69 and 70-plus years, which contained around 140, 26 and 57 TCR-sequenced participants, respectively.

The CDR3 regions of human TCRbeta chains were subjected to immunosequencing. As for how the authors treated the data: TCRs in the repertoires were matched against a reference library of SARS-CoV-2-specific TCRs that had been generated with the MIRA antigen-specificity platform. Breadth was defined as the fraction of unique TCRs that were SARS-CoV-2-associated, and depth was defined as the fraction of total T cells that were SARS-CoV-2-associated. Using the MIRA data, each spike-specific TCR was mapped to the spike region that the TCR reacts to and placed in a CD4 or CD8 class. Log10-transformed breadth and depth values were compared by one-way ANOVA with Sidak's multiple comparisons tests. This is the immuneACCESS table as TCRdb keeps it, with only in-frame sequences that have V and J called. A part of the clones is gone; compared with another copy, unresolved V genes explain less than half, and the rest is unexplained. V, J and clone size were drawn from that table, and D and trimming were deduced from the DNA. Here the sample has about 70,000 clones; 65% to 85% occur a single time. The ten largest clones capture over 7.5% of the sample.

Paper-wide results and their limitations: Because no day 14 peak-response samples were available, repertoires were characterized only after the peak T cell response. The 56-69-year group was small, and its depth increase did not reach significance, likely because of low power. Participants were mostly white British, with more females than males. The authors suggested clonal diversity may have been underestimated. Nearly half of unique spike-specific TCRs reportedly recognized epitopes outside regions mutated in the B.1.351 and B.1.1.7 variants. After two AZD1222 doses, both the breadth and the depth of spike-specific TCRs were significantly higher than at day 0 and than in MenACWY recipients. Vaccine-associated CD4 TCRs spanned the whole spike protein, with dominant responses in regions 160-218 and 743-854. Conclusions about previously exposed vaccinees are limited because only five to seven AZD1222 recipients were SARS-CoV-2 seropositive at baseline.

For CDR1 and CDR2, the germline V gene lists SGHTA and FQGNSA. There are 15 amino acids in the CDR3, from cysteine to phenylalanine inclusive. Only the CDR3 part of the read is kept: 45 bases, read in frame from the first base. The germline ends are 10 bases apart after V is trimmed by 1 base and J by 3 bases. According to the study, the label for this sample's time point signals: baseline before first vaccination. Samples from vaccinated people were obtained from the UK trials COV001 and COV002, which included a single-blind randomized controlled phase 2/3 trial of AZD1222 (ChAdOx1 nCoV-19) in healthy adults. For TCRbeta chain sequencing, PBMC samples from trial participants were taken at day 0 and at day 28 after the second dose.

Rearrangement joined TRBV7-2 to TRBJ1-5; the D gene remains uncertain. This material consisted of peripheral blood, taken on day 0 of AZD1222 vaccination. The origin of this receptor is an adult in good health. The CDR3 reads as follows: CASSLVVGHNQPQHF. The DNA sequence reads TGTGCCAGCAGCTTAGTGGTAGGGCACAATCAGCCCCAGCATTTT.